These 9 T cell receptor beta chains share one sample of origin, sequenced in a study of OX40 agonist ivuxolimab in advanced cancers. Clones were sequenced by immunoSEQ multiplex PCR, and TCRdb holds only the in-frame ones, with some missing. The table has over 90,000 clones, 80% to 90% seen once. The material sequenced was CD4+ or CD8+ T cells sorted from blood, taken in a trial of the OX40 agonist ivuxolimab. Receptor source: an adult with an advanced solid tumor such as melanoma, head and neck, liver or kidney cancer.

CDR3 region: CATGGAELAKNIQYF. DNA of the CDR3: TGTGCCACCGGCGGCGCAGAACTAGCCAAAAACATTCAGTACTTC. J is TRBJ2-4 and V is TRBV19, with D unclear. Trimming pared 10 bases from V and 0 bases from J, leaving 16 bases between. The CDR3 consists of 15 residues. Germline V gene sequence: CDR1 LNHDA, CDR2 SQIVND (reference sequence). Full variable domain (outside the CDR3, taken from reference TRBV19 and TRBJ2-4): DGGITQSPKYLFRKEGQNVTLSCEQNLNHDAMYWYRQDPGQGLRLIYYSQIVNDFQKGDIAEGYSVSREKKESFPLTVTSAQKNPTAFYLCATGGAELAKNIQYFGAGTRLSVL.

This chain joins TRBV15 and TRBJ1-2; D remains unclear. This CDR3 comprises 14 residues. V lost 1 base and J 4 bases, leaving 10 bases between the germline ends. CDR1 is LNHNV, CDR2 YYDKDF, per germline (reference sequence). The CDR3 DNA is TGTGCCACCAGCAGAGCCCCCGACGGCTATGGCTACACCTTC. Its translation: CATSRAPDGYGYTF.

This clone was observed once. The chain uses TRBV30 and TRBJ2-5, with 10 bases lining up with TRBD1. Trimming took 5 bases from V and 4 from J; bases not matched to a gene: 4. Per the germline V gene, CDR1 is GTSNPN and CDR2 is SVGIG (reference sequence). The length of the CDR3 is 13 residues. The CDR3 loop is CAWETGGRETQYF. In DNA, the CDR3 is TGTGCCTGGGAGACAGGGGGCCGAGAGACCCAGTACTTC.

The chain carries TRBV6-1 and TRBJ1-2; 9 nucleotides line up with TRBD1. Trimming took 6 bases from V and 5 from J; bases not matched to a gene: 4. The CDR3 is 13 amino acids. Germline CDR1 reads MNHNS; CDR2 reads SASEGT. DNA for the CDR3: TGTGCCAGCAGATGGACAGGGGTTTATGGCTACACCTTC. Its translation is CASRWTGVYGYTF.

This clone was observed once. The chain links TRBV7-9 to TRBJ2-3; D is unclear. Trimming removed 2 bases at V and 2 bases at J, with 11 bases between. The V gene's germline CDR1 is SEHNR and CDR2 FQNEAQ (reference sequence). The CDR3 runs to 15 residues. CDR3 nucleotide sequence: TGTGCCAGCAGCTTAAGTCAAGGACCCACAGATACGCAGTATTTT. It codes for CASSLSQGPTDTQYF. The entire variable domain, with the rest obtained from reference TRBV7-9 and TRBJ2-3, is as follows: DTGVSQNPRHKITKRGQNVTFRCDPISEHNRLYWYRQTLGQGPEFLTYFQNEAQLEKSRLLSDRFSAERPKGSFSTLEIQRTEQGDSAMYLCASSLSQGPTDTQYFGPGTRLTVL.

The V and J genes are TRBV7-9 and TRBJ1-2; possible D gene TRBD1, 5 bases. The CDR3 covers 13 residues. Per the germline V gene, CDR1 is SEHNR and CDR2 is FQNEAQ (reference sequence). V lost 4 bases and J lost 3, with 9 bases in between. The CDR3 sequence: CASSSGQYYGYTF. CDR3 sequence (DNA): TGTGCCAGCAGCTCGGGGCAGTACTATGGCTACACCTTC.

The gene calls are TRBV19 and TRBJ2-1, with 13 bases fitting TRBD2. CDR1 and CDR2 (germline): LNHDA, SQIVND (reference sequence). J was trimmed by 7 bases and V by 1 base; bases with no gene match: 4. The CDR3 covers 16 residues. CDR3 amino acids: CASSIVRTSGSNEQFF. In DNA, the CDR3 is TGTGCCAGTAGTATAGTGAGGACTAGCGGGAGTAATGAGCAGTTCTTC.

The chain couples TRBV18 to TRBJ2-2; 9 nucleotides agree with TRBD1. With 3 bases clipped from V and 1 base from J, the junction kept 3 bases outside the gene matches. CDR1 and CDR2 (germline): KGHSH, LQKENI. The CDR3 contains 16 residues. The CDR3 nucleotides are TGTGCCAGCTCACCCGAGGGACAGGGGAACACCGGGGAGCTGTTTTTT. Protein sequence: CASSPEGQGNTGELFF.

This chain links TRBV6-1 with TRBJ1-1; D ambiguous. The V gene's germline CDR1 is MNHNS and CDR2 SASEGT. CDR3 size: 13 residues. Trimming took off 4 bases at V and 2 bases at J, with 8 bases between the two ends. CDR3 coding DNA: TGTGCCAGCAGTGCGTATATTAACACTGAAGCTTTCTTT. Translated, it gives CASSAYINTEAFF.